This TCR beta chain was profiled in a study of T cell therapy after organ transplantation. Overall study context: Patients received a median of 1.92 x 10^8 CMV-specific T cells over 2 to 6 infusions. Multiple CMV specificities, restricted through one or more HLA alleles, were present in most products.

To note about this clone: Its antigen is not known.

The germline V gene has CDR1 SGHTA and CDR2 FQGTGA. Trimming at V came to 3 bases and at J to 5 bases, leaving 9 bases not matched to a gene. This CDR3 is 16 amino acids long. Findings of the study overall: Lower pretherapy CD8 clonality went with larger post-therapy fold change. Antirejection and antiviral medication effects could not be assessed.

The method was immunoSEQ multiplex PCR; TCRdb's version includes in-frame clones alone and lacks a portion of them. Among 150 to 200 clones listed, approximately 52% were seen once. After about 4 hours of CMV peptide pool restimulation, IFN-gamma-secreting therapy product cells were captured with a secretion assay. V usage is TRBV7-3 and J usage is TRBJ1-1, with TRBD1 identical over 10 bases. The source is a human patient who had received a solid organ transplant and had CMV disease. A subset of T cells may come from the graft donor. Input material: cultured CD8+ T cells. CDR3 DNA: TGTGCCAGCAGCTTCCATGACAGGGGGCTTCTTACTGAAGCTTTCTTT. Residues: CASSFHDRGLLTEAFF.